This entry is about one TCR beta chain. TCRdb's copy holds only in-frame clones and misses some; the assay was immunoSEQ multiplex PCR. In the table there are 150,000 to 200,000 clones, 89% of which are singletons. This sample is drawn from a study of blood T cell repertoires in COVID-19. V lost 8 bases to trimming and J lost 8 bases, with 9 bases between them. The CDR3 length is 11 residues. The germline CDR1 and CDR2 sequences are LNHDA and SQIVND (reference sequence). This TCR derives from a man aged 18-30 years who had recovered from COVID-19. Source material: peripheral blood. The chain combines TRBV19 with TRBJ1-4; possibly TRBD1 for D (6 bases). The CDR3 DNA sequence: TGTGCCAGTGGAAGGGGGGAAAAACTGTTTTTT. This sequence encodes CASGRGEKLFF.